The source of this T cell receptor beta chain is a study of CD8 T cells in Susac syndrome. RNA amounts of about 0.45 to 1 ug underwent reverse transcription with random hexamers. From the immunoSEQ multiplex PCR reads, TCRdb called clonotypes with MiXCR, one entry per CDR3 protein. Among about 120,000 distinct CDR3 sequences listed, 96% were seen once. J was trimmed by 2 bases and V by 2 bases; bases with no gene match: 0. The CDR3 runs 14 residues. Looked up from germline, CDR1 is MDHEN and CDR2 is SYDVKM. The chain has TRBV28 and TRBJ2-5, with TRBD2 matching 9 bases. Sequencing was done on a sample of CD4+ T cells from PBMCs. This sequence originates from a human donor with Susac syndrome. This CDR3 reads CASSLAGGQETQYF. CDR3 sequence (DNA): TGTGCCAGCAGTTTAGCGGGAGGGCAAGAGACCCAGTACTTC.